This T cell receptor beta chain appears in the sequencing data of a study of blood T cell repertoires in COVID-19. Study background: COVID-19 samples from acute and convalescent phases originated in the United States, Italy and Spain. The cDNA or gDNA used as material had been derived from T cells, B-cell-depleted T cells, or PBMCs.

How the authors handled the data: It was from reference gene primer amplification that nucleated cell counts were estimated. Using immunoSEQ multiplex PCR, the repertoire was profiled, and TCRdb retains in-frame clones only, with some absent. V and J calls and clone size are as listed in that table; D and trimming were resolved from the DNA. The table lists about 40,000 clones, nearly 90% of them singletons, with around 15% in the top ten. The CDR3 has 13 residues. V was shortened by 6 bases and J by 4 bases, with 12 bases between the two germline ends. Germline V lookup: CDR1 MDHEN, CDR2 SYDVKM. This rearrangement joins TRBV28 to TRBJ1-2; no definite D call. The receptor was derived from a man in his 70s with active COVID-19. Sequenced input: peripheral blood. CDR3 residues: CASSSGGIYGYTF. CDR3 sequence (DNA): TGTGCCAGCAGCTCAGGAGGGATCTATGGCTACACCTTC.